This T cell receptor (beta chain) was obtained from a study of blood T cell repertoires in COVID-19 (dated by TCRdb to 2018 to 2020). At the level of the whole study: The collaborator samples originated in the United States, Italy and Spain and spanned the acute and convalescent phases of COVID-19. The prospective study material was composed of cDNA or gDNA derived from T cells, B-cell-depleted T cells, or PBMCs. Deeply sampled blood TCRbeta repertoires from subjects exposed to, actively infected with, or recovered from COVID-19 were included in the dataset. A freely available public database, intended as a resource for researchers studying the immune response to SARS-CoV-2, is where the repertoires were released. Samples were obtained from the ongoing ImmuneRACE study (first 160 participants) and from about 1,300 subjects provided by 6 global collaborators. A de-identified subject ID, COVID-19 status, age in years and sex were almost always included in the sample metadata. Where available, HLA class I and class II types were taken from metadata supplied by the sample provider and were not determined by assay-based typing. Overall study results and their limits: The amount of clinical and demographic metadata varied by source and participant and was provided uncurated.

Enrolling through a virtual design, the prospective study's participants ranged in age from about 18 to 89 years and lived across around 25 United States geographic areas. In the prospective study, participants were assigned to cohorts based on the clinical history participants reported in a screening survey and a study questionnaire. Each participant in the prospective study had whole blood, serum and a nasopharyngeal or oropharyngeal swab collected by mobile phlebotomists. Participants in the prospective study had the option to provide additional blood draws and questionnaires over a 2-month period. Before DNA extraction, prospective study blood samples were shipped either frozen or at room temperature. TCRbeta CDR3 regions were amplified from genomic DNA using the immunoSEQ Assay, a bias-controlled multiplex PCR. The paper's processing steps were these. The number of nucleated cells in each sample was estimated from the amplification of reference gene primers within the assay. To quantify the absolute abundance of each unique TCRbeta CDR3 rearrangement, sequence reads were collapsed and filtered. For each sample, productive Simpson clonality was calculated as the square root of Simpson's diversity index over productive rearrangements. The immuneACCESS repertoire file appears here via TCRdb, limited to in-frame rearrangements. These files lack a portion of the clones; in checked studies, under half of the deficit traces to unresolved V genes, and the cause of the others is not known. Clone size and the V and J calls come from that table; the DNA yielded D and trimming. The sample data list roughly 200,000 clones, and roughly 86% of these were observed just once. The ten largest clones add up to 5% to 7% of the sample.

On this clone itself: What this receptor recognizes is not known. Base qualities were left out, and no much larger clone turns up one base away.

After removal of 1 base from V and 3 bases from J, the junction retains 21 bases not matched to a gene. From the germline V gene, CDR1 is SGHRS and CDR2 is YFSETQ. The cysteine opens and the phenylalanine closes a CDR3 of 20 amino acids. Only the CDR3 part of the read is kept: 60 bases, read in frame from the first base. Source material: PBMCs or T cells enriched from blood (not recorded which). The receptor was derived from a man aged 35-49 years with acute COVID-19. The rearranged chain carries TRBV5-1 and TRBJ2-7; 8 nucleotides in the junction match TRBD2. The DNA sequence is TGCGCCAGCAGCTTGACCCTGGGCTACTATCGAGCGGGGGCCATCTACGAGCAGTACTTC. Translated, this gives CASSLTLGYYRAGAIYEQYF.